Listed below are T cell receptor beta chains from one sample, sequenced in a study of blood T cells in healthy people across ages. TCRdb itself ran the 5' RACE reads through MiXCR, one entry per CDR3 protein. Here the sample spans roughly 500,000 distinct CDR3 sequences, around 24% being singletons. These data also featured in a second study, about T cells of mothers and their children.

Sequencing used blood. All receptors come from a boy aged 5-17 years in good health. Both conserved end residues are part of each CDR3. The D gene is left open where the match is weak. A row's size may be missing; if present it is once, few, many or a size class.

abundance	v_gene	j_gene	d_gene	CDR3aa	CDR3nt
few	TRBV5-1	TRBJ1-1	TRBD1	CASSLGQAVNTEAFF	TGCGCCAGCAGCCTAGGACAGGCAGTGAACACTGAAGCTTTCTTT
NA	TRBV27	TRBJ2-5	TRBD1	CASSPQGGPETQYF	TGTGCCAGCAGTCCACAGGGGGGCCCAGAGACCCAGTACTTC
NA	TRBV11-2	TRBJ2-2	NA	CASSLSSNTGQLFF	TGTGCCAGCAGCTTATCAAGTAACACCGGGCAGCTGTTTTTT
NA	TRBV6-1	TRBJ2-1	TRBD2	CASSRGTSEPYNEQFF	TGTGCCAGCAGTAGAGGGACTAGCGAGCCCTACAATGAGCAGTTCTTC
NA	TRBV7-2	TRBJ2-4	NA	CASSSGDSPRAKNIQYF	TGTGCCAGCAGCAGCGGCGACAGCCCCAGGGCCAAAAACATTCAGTACTTC
few	TRBV3-1	TRBJ2-5	TRBD1	CASSQPIGTGLETQYF	TGTGCCAGCAGCCAACCAATCGGGACAGGGCTGGAGACCCAGTACTTC
few	TRBV29-1	TRBJ2-7	NA	CSGAFSYEQYF	TGCAGCGGCGCGTTCTCCTACGAGCAGTACTTC
NA	TRBV7-3	TRBJ2-7	NA	CASSPLAGTYEQYF	TGTGCCAGCAGCCCCCTGGCCGGGACCTACGAGCAGTACTTC
few	TRBV29-1	TRBJ2-2	NA	CSVVFDSSTNTGELFF	TGCAGCGTTGTTTTTGACAGTAGTACGAACACCGGGGAGCTGTTTTTT
NA	TRBV4-1	TRBJ2-7	NA	CASSQERNLWGSYEQYF	TGCGCCAGCAGCCAAGAAAGGAACTTATGGGGGAGCTACGAGCAGTACTTC
few	TRBV6-5	TRBJ1-2	NA	CASRLDRSNYGYTF	TGTGCCAGCAGACTAGACAGGAGTAACTATGGCTACACCTTC
NA	TRBV7-2	TRBJ2-5	NA	CASSLKTSGTQYF	TGTGCCAGCAGCTTAAAAACCTCCGGGACCCAGTACTTC
few	TRBV15	TRBJ1-6	NA	CATSARRNSYNSPLHF	TGTGCCACCAGCGCCCGGCGTAACTCCTATAATTCACCCCTCCACTTT
few	TRBV7-8	TRBJ2-5	TRBD2	CASSPTGLAGAWETQYF	TGTGCCAGCAGCCCAACCGGACTAGCGGGAGCATGGGAGACCCAGTACTTC
NA	TRBV9	TRBJ2-1	NA	CASSPPASRNEQFF	TGTGCCAGCAGCCCCCCGGCGAGCAGGAATGAGCAGTTCTTC
NA	TRBV6-1	TRBJ1-2	TRBD1	CASSPSPGTGGDRYGYTF	TGTGCCAGCAGCCCCAGTCCCGGGACAGGAGGGGACCGCTATGGCTACACCTTC
NA	TRBV7-9	TRBJ1-2	TRBD1	CASSMDRGFYGYTF	TGTGCCAGCAGCATGGACAGGGGGTTTTATGGCTACACCTTC
few	TRBV18	TRBJ2-4	NA	CASSPRPGEQNIQYF	TGTGCCAGCTCACCTAGGCCAGGGGAACAAAACATTCAGTACTTC
NA	TRBV28	TRBJ2-5	NA	CANSLYPGVAETQYF	TGTGCCAACAGTTTATACCCGGGAGTGGCGGAGACCCAGTACTTC
NA	TRBV6-1	TRBJ2-7	TRBD2	CASSEVGRVVGQYF	TGTGCCAGCAGTGAAGTGGGGAGGGTCGTGGGGCAGTACTTC
NA	TRBV20-1	TRBJ2-3	NA	CSARGASFADTQYF	TGCAGTGCTAGAGGGGCTAGCTTTGCAGATACGCAGTATTTT
NA	TRBV29-1	TRBJ2-1	TRBD1	CSVEARTGRNEQFF	TGCAGCGTTGAAGCTAGGACAGGGCGCAATGAGCAGTTCTTC
few	TRBV4-2	TRBJ1-1	NA	CASSQDHSPLGGSNTEAFF	TGTGCCAGCAGCCAAGATCACTCACCGCTCGGCGGGTCTAACACTGAAGCTTTCTTT
NA	TRBV5-1	TRBJ2-4	NA	CASSLEGLGRRYF	TGCGCCAGCAGCTTGGAAGGGCTAGGGAGGCGGTACTTC
few	TRBV13	TRBJ1-4	NA	CASSSFYGHEGGEKLFF	TGTGCCAGCAGCTCATTCTACGGACACGAGGGTGGTGAAAAACTGTTTTTT
NA	TRBV4-3	TRBJ2-1	NA	CASSQEGDPGSQQFF	TGCGCCAGCAGCCAAGAAGGGGACCCCGGCTCACAGCAGTTCTTC
medium-sized	TRBV28	TRBJ2-5	NA	CASSFYPRETQYF	TGTGCCAGCAGTTTTTACCCAAGGGAGACCCAGTACTTC
NA	TRBV12-3/TRBV12-4	TRBJ2-1	NA	CASTLVKHNEQFF	TGTGCCAGCACCCTTGTCAAACACAATGAGCAGTTCTTC
few	TRBV4-3	TRBJ2-3	NA	CASSPERLVATQYF	TGCGCCAGCAGCCCCGAAAGACTTGTCGCTACGCAGTATTTT
few	TRBV7-9	TRBJ2-3	NA	CASSSPEGQSITDTQYF	TGTGCCAGCAGCTCCCCCGAGGGGCAGTCCATCACAGATACGCAGTATTTT
NA	TRBV24-1	TRBJ2-5	TRBD2	CATSDPPGTSGGTSGETQYF	TGTGCCACCAGTGATCCCCCTGGGACTAGCGGGGGAACGAGTGGCGAGACCCAGTACTTC
NA	TRBV9	TRBJ2-1	NA	CASSVVGGRGRIMPYNEQFF	TGTGCCAGCAGCGTAGTGGGGGGGCGGGGACGTATAATGCCCTACAATGAGCAGTTCTTC
NA	TRBV7-2	TRBJ1-6	NA	CASSYLNNNSPLHF	TGTGCCAGCAGCTACCTTAACAATAATTCACCCCTCCACTTT
NA	TRBV27	TRBJ1-2	NA	CASGVGGFSGYTF	TGTGCCAGCGGTGTTGGAGGGTTTTCGGGCTACACCTTC
NA	TRBV7-8	TRBJ1-1	NA	CASSLTGTLDEAFF	TGTGCCAGCAGCTTAACAGGTACTCTGGATGAAGCTTTCTTT
NA	TRBV19	TRBJ1-1	NA	CASRGGSAEAFF	TGTGCCAGTAGGGGAGGGTCGGCTGAAGCTTTCTTT
many	TRBV29-1	TRBJ1-4	NA	CSVGEPGRLNEKLFF	TGCAGCGTTGGGGAACCGGGACGGCTTAATGAAAAACTGTTTTTT
few	TRBV11-2	TRBJ2-5	NA	CASSGGLGETQYF	TGTGCCAGCAGCGGAGGACTGGGAGAGACCCAGTACTTC
NA	TRBV7-9	TRBJ2-3	NA	CASSISTDTQYF	TGTGCCAGCAGCATTAGCACAGATACGCAGTATTTT
NA	TRBV4-2	TRBJ1-4	NA	CASSYLKGVKLFF	TGTGCCAGCAGCTACTTAAAAGGGGTAAAACTGTTTTTT
NA	TRBV19	TRBJ1-2	NA	CASWYNYYGYTF	TGTGCCAGTTGGTACAACTACTATGGCTACACCTTC
few	TRBV6-2/TRBV6-3	TRBJ2-3	TRBD2	CASSPRLAGVHTDTQYF	TGTGCCAGCAGTCCCAGACTAGCGGGGGTGCACACAGATACGCAGTATTTT
NA	TRBV10-3	TRBJ1-1	TRBD1	CAISGGDRDPFAEAFF	TGTGCCATCAGTGGCGGGGACAGGGACCCATTTGCTGAAGCTTTCTTT
once	TRBV5-4	TRBJ2-5	TRBD2	CASSQGTTIETQYF	TGTGCCAGCAGTCAAGGGACTACCATAGAGACCCAGTACTTC
once	TRBV21-1	TRBJ2-1	NA	CASSKGQAFKQFF	TGTGCCAGCAGCAAAGGGCAGGCCTTCAAGCAGTTCTTC
NA	TRBV7-2	TRBJ2-3	NA	CASSSDSSTDTQYF	TGTGCCAGCAGCTCGGACTCAAGCACAGATACGCAGTATTTT
few	TRBV5-6	TRBJ1-3	NA	CASSLATAVNTIYF	TGTGCCAGCAGCTTGGCTACTGCAGTAAACACCATATATTTT
NA	TRBV20-1	TRBJ1-1	NA	CSARVRYTEAFF	TGCAGTGCTAGAGTCCGGTATACTGAAGCTTTCTTT
NA	TRBV25-1	TRBJ1-1	NA	CASQYPGGTEAFF	TGTGCCAGCCAATACCCGGGGGGCACTGAAGCTTTCTTT
few	TRBV18	TRBJ2-3	NA	CASSPPSRERATDTQYF	TGTGCCAGCTCACCTCCATCGAGGGAAAGGGCCACAGATACGCAGTATTTT
NA	TRBV6-1	TRBJ1-2	NA	CASSGLLRIYYGYTF	TGTGCCAGCAGTGGCCTTCTCAGGATTTACTATGGCTACACCTTC